Listed below are T cell receptor beta chains from one sample, sequenced in a study of OX40 agonist ivuxolimab in advanced cancers. Generated by immunoSEQ multiplex PCR, the TCRdb table keeps only in-frame clones and is missing some. Among about 53,000 clones listed, roughly nine tenths were seen once. This sample comprised CD4+ or CD8+ T cells sorted from blood, obtained in a trial of the OX40 agonist ivuxolimab. The receptors here all came from an adult with an advanced solid tumor such as melanoma, head and neck, liver or kidney cancer. Each CDR3 is given with its conserved first and last residue. Clone size appears in some rows only: once, few, many, or a class for an expanded clone.

cdr3_length	v_call	j_call	clone_size	cdr3_aa
13	TRBV5-6	TRBJ2-5	-	CASSTGTLETQYF
16	TRBV2	TRBJ2-7	few	CASTLDLAGLRGEQYF
16	TRBV6-4	TRBJ2-2	-	CASSVGLAENTGELFF
13	TRBV2	TRBJ1-5	-	CASIIGPNQPQHF
15	TRBV18	TRBJ1-1	-	CASSPNEGTGGQAFF
15	TRBV19	TRBJ2-7	-	CASSMGLAGAYEQYF
16	TRBV30	TRBJ1-5	-	CAWSIRQGAWDQPQHF
17	TRBV18	TRBJ2-1	-	CASSPPSQDRDGNEQFF
13	TRBV5-8	TRBJ1-2	-	CASSPQGTYGYTF
13	TRBV28	TRBJ2-7	-	CASSIDVPYEQYF
16	TRBV19	TRBJ2-5	once	CASSPLLAGNQETQYF
15	TRBV2	TRBJ1-2	-	CASRVKRGLVGGYTF
10	TRBV2	TRBJ1-2	-	CASSDRSNAF
16	TRBV11-1	TRBJ2-1	-	CASSLAGGLSYNEQFF
14	TRBV5-4	TRBJ2-3	once	CASSFSGTTDTQYF
14	TRBV10-1	TRBJ2-1	-	CASSETKVPNEQFF
13	TRBV6-5	TRBJ1-2	-	CATRSTGHYGYTF
12	TRBV28	TRBJ1-2	-	CASSLREYGYTF
13	TRBV7-9	TRBJ1-1	-	CASSATENTEAFF
15	TRBV4-1	TRBJ1-2	-	CASSQPDRESRGYTF
15	TRBV18	TRBJ2-6	-	CASSSGLFGANVLTF
14	TRBV7-9	TRBJ1-1	-	CASSRVGGLTEAFF
13	TRBV30	TRBJ1-1	-	CARALGEDTEAFF
16	TRBV18	TRBJ2-2	-	CASSQTTADNTGELFF
18	TRBV4-3	TRBJ2-7	-	CASSQEFLAGALSYEQYF
11	TRBV20-1	TRBJ2-7	-	CSAKRDTEQYF
16	TRBV7-9	TRBJ2-3	few	CASSSGQGLLADTQYF
20	TRBV10-3	TRBJ2-7	-	CAISEVVLTSGSLFSYEQYF
13	TRBV19	TRBJ2-1	-	CASSHLQGNEQFF